This TCR beta chain was recovered during a study of blood T cells in healthy people across ages. Study-level findings and limits: Across samples, TCR beta diversity tracked strongly with naive T cell percentage.

For the second PCR, which ran for about 7 to 11 cycles, a sample-barcoded 5' primer and a J-beta primer mix were used. Carrying 12 random nucleotides, a template-switch adaptor labeled each individual cDNA molecule. TCRdb reprocessed the 5' RACE reads via MiXCR and lists one record per CDR3 protein. The repertoire holds approximately 1.5 million distinct CDR3 sequences, with about 35% as singletons. Each of the donors had ten milliliters of peripheral blood drawn into EDTA-treated Vacutainer tubes. As for this clonotype: Its antigen remains unidentified.

The CDR3 extends over 13 amino acids. Between the trimmed V and J ends, which lost 7 bases and 6 bases, there was a span of 13 bases. Germline V gene lookup returns CDR1 MNHNS and CDR2 SASEGT. This receptor was identified in a woman in her 30s in good health. The rearrangement uses TRBV6-1 and TRBJ2-1; D gene uncertain. Input material: blood. CDR3: CASTLEESNEQFF. The CDR3 DNA reads as TGTGCCAGCACCCTAGAAGAGAGCAATGAGCAGTTCTTC.